These T cell receptor beta chains were read from a single sample in a study of T-cell reconstitution after alpha-beta-depleted transplantation in children. TCRdb re-analysed the PCR reads in MiXCR, keeping a single row per CDR3 protein. The repertoire consists of about 580,000 distinct CDR3 sequences, with 20% to 25% occurring once and the leading ten covering less than 15%. Here the sequenced sample was PBMCs, mostly from graft donor cells, taken 360 days after TCRalphabeta/CD19-depleted stem cell transplant. The receptors shown here come from a boy under two years old who had a stem cell transplant for acute myeloid leukemia, so the T cells may come from the graft donor. Both conserved end residues are part of each CDR3. A D gene is named only where the DNA matches it firmly. Clone size is given for some rows only: seen once, a few or many times, or a class if the clone is expanded.

>TRBV7-2|TRBJ2-2|TRBD2|few
TGTGCCAGCAGCTTAGACGGGGGGACCCTCACCGGGGAGCTGTTTTTT
CASSLDGGTLTGELFF
>TRBV6-1|TRBJ2-2|TRBD2|.
TGTGCCAGCAGATGGATCGGGGGGACCGGGGAGCTGTTTTTT
CASRWIGGTGELFF
>TRBV7-9|TRBJ1-6|.|many
TGTGCCAGCAGCGCGATCTATAATTCACCCCTCCACTTT
CASSAIYNSPLHF
>TRBV7-6|TRBJ2-6|.|.
TGTGCCAGCACCCCGGGACGTTCCTCTGGGGCCAACGTCCTGACTTTC
CASTPGRSSGANVLTF
>TRBV3-1|TRBJ2-1|.|once
TGTGCCAGCAGCCAAGCGGACAGGAGCCCTAGCGGTGAGCAGTTCTTC
CASSQADRSPSGEQFF
>TRBV28|TRBJ1-1|TRBD1|few
TGTGCCAGCAGTGAACCGGGACAGGGAGGGGGCACTGAAGCTTTCTTT
CASSEPGQGGGTEAFF
>TRBV12-3/TRBV12-4|TRBJ2-6|TRBD2|.
TGTGCCATCAGTTTCCGTAGAGCGGGGGACCACTCTGGGGCCAACGTCCTGACTTTC
CAISFRRAGDHSGANVLTF
>TRBV10-2|TRBJ2-2|.|.
TGCGCCAGCGGTGGGGGGAAGGCCGGGGAGCTGTTTTTT
CASGGGKAGELFF
>TRBV4-3|TRBJ1-1|TRBD1|few
TGCGCCAGCAGCCAAGGGGTCAGGGGGCGCCTCACTGAAGCTTTCTTT
CASSQGVRGRLTEAFF
>TRBV6-5|TRBJ1-2|TRBD1|.
TGTGCCAGCAGTTACTCGAACAGGGGTATGGGCGGCTACACCTTC
CASSYSNRGMGGYTF
>TRBV20-1|TRBJ1-4|.|few
TGCAGTGCGGTAACAGGGCCCGGTGAAAAACTGTTTTTT
CSAVTGPGEKLFF
>TRBV7-8|TRBJ2-3|.|many
TGTGCCAGCAGCTTAGCCGCCACAGATACGCAGTATTTT
CASSLAATDTQYF
>TRBV15|TRBJ1-1|.|few
TGTGCCACCAGCAGAGATCGGATGGGGAGGGCTTTCTTT
CATSRDRMGRAFF
>TRBV27|TRBJ2-7|.|many
TGTGCCAGCAGTTTCCTAGGGGTGGGCTACGAGCAGTACTTC
CASSFLGVGYEQYF
>TRBV12-3/TRBV12-4|TRBJ2-3|.|.
TGTGCCAGTGTAGGACAGAGCACAGATACGCAGTATTTT
CASVGQSTDTQYF
>TRBV10-3|TRBJ2-3|.|few
TGTGCCATCAGTGAGGGAATAGGGCAGCGCACAGATACGCAGTATTTT
CAISEGIGQRTDTQYF
>TRBV20-1|TRBJ1-2|TRBD1|many
TGCAGTGCTAGAGGCGCAACTCTGACAGGGGTAGGCTACACCTTC
CSARGATLTGVGYTF
>TRBV7-9|TRBJ2-7|.|many
TGTGCCAGCACGACCTCCGACAGCTACGAGCAGTACTTC
CASTTSDSYEQYF
>TRBV20-1|TRBJ2-5|.|.
TGCAGTGCTAGAGATCCTTGGCGTGTAGAGACCCAGTACTTC
CSARDPWRVETQYF
>TRBV20-1|TRBJ2-6|.|.
TGCAGTGCTACGGGACCCCCCGGATCTGGGGCCAACGTCCTGACTTTC
CSATGPPGSGANVLTF
>TRBV6-5|TRBJ2-1|TRBD1|many
TGTGCCACCACTTCCGGGACAGAGGAGTTCTTC
CATTSGTEEFF
>TRBV29-1|TRBJ2-3|TRBD2|few
TGCAGCGTTGAGGGGCGGGGGGGCCCAGATACGCAGTATTTT
CSVEGRGGPDTQYF
>TRBV20-1|TRBJ2-7|.|many
TGCAGTGCTGGGCGAGGGGTAGGCAGGTACGAGCAGTACTTC
CSAGRGVGRYEQYF
>TRBV12-3/TRBV12-4|TRBJ1-5|.|few
TGTGCCAGCAGTTTACACCGTTCCTATCAGCCCCAGCATTTT
CASSLHRSYQPQHF
>TRBV20-1|TRBJ2-1|.|.
TGCAGTGCTCCAGCGGCAGGGTTGACCGAGCAGTTCTTC
CSAPAAGLTEQFF
>TRBV4-1|TRBJ1-5|.|.
TGCGCCAGCAGCCAAGAAGGTCGCGCTCAGGTAGAGCCCCAGCATTTT
CASSQEGRAQVEPQHF
>TRBV5-6|TRBJ2-5|.|many
TGTGCCAGCAGCTTATCAAGCGGAGAGACCCAGTACTTC
CASSLSSGETQYF
>TRBV6-1|TRBJ2-1|.|few
TGTGCCAGCCGGAGGGTTCGCTCCTACAATGAGCAGTTCTTC
CASRRVRSYNEQFF
>TRBV4-2|TRBJ2-2|TRBD1|.
TGTGCCAGCAGCCCCCTGACAGGGCCCGGGGAGCTGTTTTTT
CASSPLTGPGELFF
>TRBV12-3/TRBV12-4|TRBJ2-1|.|many
TGTGCCAGCAGCAGGAGCATAGGGGGCAATGAGCAGTTCTTC
CASSRSIGGNEQFF
>TRBV27|TRBJ2-3|TRBD1|.
TGTGCCAGCGGCCAGACAGGGCCTCTATACACAGATACGCAGTATTTT
CASGQTGPLYTDTQYF
>TRBV19|TRBJ2-3|.|many
TGTGCCAGTACCTTTGGGAGCACAGATACGCAGTATTTT
CASTFGSTDTQYF
>TRBV10-3|TRBJ2-1|TRBD2|.
TGTGCCATCAGTGAGTTGCCAGCGGGGGTCGCCTACAATGAGCAGTTCTTC
CAISELPAGVAYNEQFF
>TRBV20-1|TRBJ2-4|.|.
TGCAGTGCTTTCCCCCGCCTAGCCAAAAACATTCAGTACTTC
CSAFPRLAKNIQYF
>TRBV29-1|TRBJ2-7|.|many
TGCAGCGTGGGAACAGATTCCGGGGAGCAGTACTTC
CSVGTDSGEQYF
>TRBV11-3|TRBJ2-1|TRBD1|.
TGTGCCAGCAGCCGAACAGGGGATTACAATGAGCAGTTCTTC
CASSRTGDYNEQFF
>TRBV20-1|TRBJ1-2|.|few
TGCAGTGCTAGAGCGAGCGGTAACTATGGCTACACCTTC
CSARASGNYGYTF
>TRBV12-3/TRBV12-4|TRBJ1-1|.|.
TGTGCCATCGATGTAGGGCAGGGGAACACTGAAGCTTTCTTT
CAIDVGQGNTEAFF
>TRBV7-2|TRBJ2-7|TRBD1|few
TGTCCCTGGACAGGGGGAAACGAGCAGTACTTC
CPWTGGNEQYF
>TRBV4-3|TRBJ2-4|TRBD2|.
TGCGCCAGCAGCCAAGGACTAGCGGGGCGGGACATTCAGTACTTC
CASSQGLAGRDIQYF
>TRBV12-3/TRBV12-4|TRBJ2-3|TRBD2|many
TGTGCCAGCAGTTTTGCGACTAGCCGTTTCACAGATACGCAGTATTTT
CASSFATSRFTDTQYF
>TRBV6-2/TRBV6-3|TRBJ2-1|.|many
TGTGCCAGCAGTTACCCCAGGGACTTGAGGGGGGTTTACAATGAGCAGTTCTTC
CASSYPRDLRGVYNEQFF
>TRBV12-3/TRBV12-4|TRBJ1-1|.|few
TGTGCCAGCAGTCCAGGAATTATGAACACTGAAGCTTTCTTT
CASSPGIMNTEAFF
>TRBV7-9|TRBJ2-7|.|.
TGTGCCAGCAGCTTAAGTTACAGGACCTACGAGCAGTACTTC
CASSLSYRTYEQYF
>TRBV3-1|TRBJ2-2|.|few
TGTGCCAGCAGCCAACTAGCCACCGGGGAGCTGTTTTTT
CASSQLATGELFF